This T cell receptor (beta chain) originates from a study of identical twins. The CDR3 spans 14 residues. V lost 3 bases and J 2 bases, leaving 9 bases between the germline ends. A template switching step contributed a universal primer site, while unique molecular identifiers were present in the cDNA. TCRdb recomputed calls from the 5' RACE reads with MiXCR, one row per CDR3 protein. The data hold approximately 890,000 distinct CDR3 sequences, with more than 9% observed a single time. These data also formed part of another study, on yellow fever vaccine responses in identical twins. From that second work: It has been reported that, in twins, the vaccine T cell response seemed partly convergent and partly personalized.

This clonotype was obtained from a woman younger than 30 in good health. Sample: PBMCs. V usage is TRBV12-3 or TRBV12-4 and J usage is TRBJ2-3; a possible D gene is TRBD1 (6 bases). The CDR3 is CASSLGAVTDTQYF. CDR3 sequence (DNA): TGTGCCAGCAGTTTGGGGGCCGTCACAGATACGCAGTATTTT.